Listed below are T cell receptor beta chains from one sample, sequenced in a study of cytomegalovirus exposure and HLA in healthy donors. Generated by immunoSEQ multiplex PCR, the TCRdb table keeps only in-frame clones and is missing some. The data show some 150,000 clones, roughly nine tenths seen once. Sequencing input: PBMCs. These receptors were taken from a woman aged 18-35 years in good health and CMV-seropositive. The CDR3 runs from the conserved cysteine through the conserved F or W. D genes are given only for firm matches. Clone size is stated in some rows and not others, as once, few, many or a class when expanded.

TGCGCCAGCAGCCAAACCAAGGGCGGGAGTAACACCGGGGAGCTGTTTTTT | CASSQTKGGSNTGELFF | - | TRBD2 | TRBJ2-2 | TRBV4-1
TGCGCCAGCAGCCAAGGGCCACTACGACTAGCGGGAGCAGAGAGGCCAGATACGCAGTATTTT | CASSQGPLRLAGAERPDTQYF | - | TRBD2 | TRBJ2-3 | TRBV4-1
TGTGCCAACCAAGACAGGGCGGGCACCGGGGAGCTGTTTTTT | CANQDRAGTGELFF | - | TRBD1 | TRBJ2-2 | TRBV28
TGTGCCAGCAGCAAATGGAGGGTTAGGGAGACCCAGTACTTC | CASSKWRVRETQYF | - | - | TRBJ2-5 | TRBV28
TGTGCCTGGAGTGTTGGACAGGGAAGCTCTGGGGCCAACGTCCTGACTTTC | CAWSVGQGSSGANVLTF | - | TRBD1 | TRBJ2-6 | TRBV30
TGCAGCGGGGGACTAGCGGGAGGTTGGAATGAGCAGTTCTTC | CSGGLAGGWNEQFF | - | TRBD2 | TRBJ2-1 | TRBV29-1
TGTGCCAGCTATTCAGACAGGGGCTACGGGCAGTACTTC | CASYSDRGYGQYF | - | TRBD1 | TRBJ2-7 | TRBV6-5
TGTGCCAGCAGCCAATTAATTACAGGGGGGGACACTGAAGCTTTCTTT | CASSQLITGGDTEAFF | - | TRBD1 | TRBJ1-1 | TRBV4-2
TGTGCCAGCAGCCCTGGACTAGTTAGCACCGGGGAGCTGTTTTTT | CASSPGLVSTGELFF | - | TRBD2 | TRBJ2-2 | TRBV5-4
TGTGCCAGCAGCTGGACTAGCGGCACGCAGTATTTT | CASSWTSGTQYF | - | TRBD2 | TRBJ2-3 | TRBV11-3
TGTGCCAGCAGCTCGGGGACTAGCGGTGTGGGCACAGATACGCAGTATTTT | CASSSGTSGVGTDTQYF | - | TRBD2 | TRBJ2-3 | TRBV7-2
TGTGCCAGCAGCTTATTCGGGACAGGTACTGAAGCTTTCTTT | CASSLFGTGTEAFF | - | TRBD1 | TRBJ1-1 | TRBV7-2
TGTGCCAGCAGTGGAGCGTACGAGCAGTACTTC | CASSGAYEQYF | - | - | TRBJ2-7 | TRBV6-4
TGTGCCAGTAGTAATGGGGGACAGGGCTACGAGCAGTACTTC | CASSNGGQGYEQYF | - | TRBD1 | TRBJ2-7 | TRBV19
TGCAGCGTTGGGACTAGCGGGACATCCGAGCAGTACTTC | CSVGTSGTSEQYF | - | TRBD2 | TRBJ2-7 | TRBV29-1
TGTGCCAGCAGTGATACCCGGGGGAGTCAGCCCCAGCATTTT | CASSDTRGSQPQHF | once | - | TRBJ1-5 | TRBV6-1
TGCGCCAGCAGCTTCACTAGCGGGAGCAATGAGCAGTTCTTC | CASSFTSGSNEQFF | - | TRBD2 | TRBJ2-1 | TRBV5-1
TGTGCCAGTAGTATAGTGTCGGGAGGCCCTAATGAGCAGTTCTTC | CASSIVSGGPNEQFF | once | TRBD2 | TRBJ2-1 | TRBV19
TGTGCCAGCAGTTTGAGCGCAATTTCGACTAGCGAGGAGACCCAGTACTTC | CASSLSAISTSEETQYF | - | TRBD2 | TRBJ2-5 | TRBV27
TGTGCCAGCAGCCAGGAGGGACTAGACATTGGCGGGGAGCTGTTTTTT | CASSQEGLDIGGELFF | - | TRBD2 | TRBJ2-2 | TRBV4-2
TGTGCCAGCAGTTCCCCGGCAGCCCGAGGGGGTCAGCCCCAGCATTTT | CASSSPAARGGQPQHF | - | - | TRBJ1-5 | TRBV6-5
TGTGCCAGCACCCCATCGTTCGGACAGGGGGCTCCTTCTGGAAACACCATATATTTT | CASTPSFGQGAPSGNTIYF | - | TRBD1 | TRBJ1-3 | TRBV28
TGTGCCACCAGCAGAGGCCTCGCGGACAGCTCCTACGAGCAGTACTTC | CATSRGLADSSYEQYF | once | - | TRBJ2-7 | TRBV15
TGTGCCAGCAGTGAACTAGCGGGACCGACCTACGAGCAGTACTTC | CASSELAGPTYEQYF | once | TRBD2 | TRBJ2-7 | TRBV28
TGTGCCAGCAGACAGGGGCATAGCAATCAGCCCCAGCATTTT | CASRQGHSNQPQHF | - | TRBD1 | TRBJ1-5 | TRBV28
TGTGCCAGCAGCTTAGGGGCCCCCCTAGCGGGCTACGAGCAGTACTTC | CASSLGAPLAGYEQYF | - | TRBD2 | TRBJ2-7 | TRBV7-2
TGTGCCAGCAGTCGAGGGGGGGACTTCGCCTACGAGCAGTACTTC | CASSRGGDFAYEQYF | - | - | TRBJ2-7 | TRBV6-5